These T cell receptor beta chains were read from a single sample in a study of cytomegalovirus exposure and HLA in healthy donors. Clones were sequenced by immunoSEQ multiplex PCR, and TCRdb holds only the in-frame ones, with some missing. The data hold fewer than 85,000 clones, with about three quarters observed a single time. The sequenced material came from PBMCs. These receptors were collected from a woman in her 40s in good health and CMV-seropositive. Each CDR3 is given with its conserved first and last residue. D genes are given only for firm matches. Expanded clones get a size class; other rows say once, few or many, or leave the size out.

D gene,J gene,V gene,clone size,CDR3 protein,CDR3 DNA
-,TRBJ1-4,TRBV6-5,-,CASSRTVFGGEKLFF,TGTGCCAGCAGCAGGACAGTTTTTGGCGGGGAAAAACTGTTTTTT
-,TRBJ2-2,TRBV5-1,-,CASSLAVRRADTGELFF,TGCGCCAGCAGCTTGGCCGTGCGGCGGGCAGACACCGGGGAGCTGTTTTTT
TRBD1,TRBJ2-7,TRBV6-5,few,CASKTTGGAYEQYF,TGTGCCAGCAAGACGACAGGGGGAGCCTACGAGCAGTACTTC
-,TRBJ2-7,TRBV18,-,CASSPSTATYEQYF,TGTGCCAGCTCACCGTCGACAGCTACCTACGAGCAGTACTTC
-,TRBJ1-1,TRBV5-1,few,CASSLFGGTEAFF,TGCGCCAGCAGCTTGTTCGGGGGGACTGAAGCTTTCTTT
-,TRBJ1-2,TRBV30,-,CACHPRGKDGYTF,TGTGCCTGCCACCCTCGGGGAAAGGATGGCTACACCTTC
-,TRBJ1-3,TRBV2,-,CASSGWDWVSGNTIYF,TGTGCCAGCAGCGGGTGGGACTGGGTCTCTGGAAACACCATATATTTT
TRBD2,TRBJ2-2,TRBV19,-,CASRKTSGIFAGELFF,TGTGCCAGTAGAAAGACTAGCGGGATTTTTGCCGGGGAGCTGTTTTTT
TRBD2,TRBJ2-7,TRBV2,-,CASSGGLAGTYEQYF,TGTGCCAGCAGTGGTGGCCTAGCGGGGACCTACGAGCAGTACTTC
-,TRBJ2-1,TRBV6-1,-,CASSEYPGSSYNEQFF,TGTGCCAGCAGTGAATATCCAGGAAGTTCCTACAATGAGCAGTTCTTC
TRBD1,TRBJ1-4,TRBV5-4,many,CASSLQGAEEKLFF,TGTGCCAGCAGCTTGCAGGGGGCAGAAGAAAAACTGTTTTTT
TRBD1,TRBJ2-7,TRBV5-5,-,CASSWGQTPGEQYF,TGTGCCAGCAGTTGGGGACAGACACCTGGGGAGCAGTACTTC
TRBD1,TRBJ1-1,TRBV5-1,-,CASSLAGGSTEAFF,TGCGCCAGCAGCTTGGCAGGGGGCAGCACTGAAGCTTTCTTT
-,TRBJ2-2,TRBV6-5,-,CASSYDSGTGELFF,TGTGCCAGCAGTTACGATTCAGGGACCGGGGAGCTGTTTTTT
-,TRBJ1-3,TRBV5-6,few,CASRVTGGSGNTIYF,TGTGCCAGCAGAGTAACGGGGGGCTCTGGAAACACCATATATTTT
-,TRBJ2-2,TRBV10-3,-,CAISQQNLAGELFF,TGTGCCATCAGTCAACAGAACTTGGCCGGGGAGCTGTTTTTT
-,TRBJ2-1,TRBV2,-,CASSEDMNNEQFF,TGTGCCAGCAGTGAGGACATGAACAATGAGCAGTTCTTC
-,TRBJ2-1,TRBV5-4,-,CASSLGIGGQDNEQFF,TGTGCCAGCAGCTTGGGAATCGGGGGGCAGGACAATGAGCAGTTCTTC
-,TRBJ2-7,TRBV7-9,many,CASSSSGHNEQYF,TGTGCCAGCAGCTCCTCAGGGCACAACGAGCAGTACTTC
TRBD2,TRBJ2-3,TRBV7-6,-,CASSYGTSGSSDTQYF,TGTGCCAGCAGCTATGGGACTAGCGGGAGTTCAGATACGCAGTATTTT
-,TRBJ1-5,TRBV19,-,CASSTRQDSNQPQHF,TGTGCCAGTAGTACCAGACAGGATAGCAATCAGCCCCAGCATTTT
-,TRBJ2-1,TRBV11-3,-,CASSPAGLNNEQFF,TGTGCCAGCAGCCCAGCGGGCCTAAACAATGAGCAGTTCTTC
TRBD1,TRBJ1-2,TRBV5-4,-,CASSLEGAGTRYGYTF,TGTGCCAGCAGCTTGGAGGGGGCCGGAACTCGCTATGGCTACACCTTC
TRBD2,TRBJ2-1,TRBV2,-,CASVGLAGVGNEQFF,TGTGCCAGCGTCGGACTAGCGGGAGTAGGAAATGAGCAGTTCTTC
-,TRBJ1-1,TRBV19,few,CASSIGTPNTEAFF,TGTGCCAGTAGTATAGGGACACCGAACACTGAAGCTTTCTTT
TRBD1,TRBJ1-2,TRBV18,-,CASSPGTAAGGYTF,TGTGCCAGCTCACCCGGGACAGCCGCGGGTGGCTACACCTTC
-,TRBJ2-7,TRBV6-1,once,CASSEGGYEQYF,TGTGCCAGCAGTGAAGGCGGGTACGAGCAGTACTTC
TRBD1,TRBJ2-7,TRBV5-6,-,CASSLPRTGDEQYF,TGTGCCAGCAGCCTTCCCAGGACAGGGGACGAGCAGTACTTC
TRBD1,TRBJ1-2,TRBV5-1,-,CASSAGTDSMGYTF,TGCGCCAGCAGCGCCGGGACAGACTCTATGGGCTACACCTTC
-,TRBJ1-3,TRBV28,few,CASSLPGQLGGNTIYF,TGTGCCAGCAGTTTGCCAGGGCAGTTGGGTGGAAACACCATATATTTT
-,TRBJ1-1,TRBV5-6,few,CASSAVGATEAFF,TGTGCCAGCAGCGCTGTAGGGGCCACGGAAGCTTTCTTT
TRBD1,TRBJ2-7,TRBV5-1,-,CASSLQGIPYEQYF,TGCGCCAGCAGCTTACAGGGGATTCCCTACGAGCAGTACTTC
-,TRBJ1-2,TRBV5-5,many,CASSLYHREDYGYTF,TGTGCCAGCAGCTTGTACCACAGGGAAGACTATGGCTACACCTTC
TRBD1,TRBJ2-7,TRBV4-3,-,CASSARQGLSYEQYF,TGCGCCAGCAGCGCAAGACAGGGGCTCTCCTACGAGCAGTACTTC
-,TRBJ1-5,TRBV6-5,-,CASSSHGGLNQPQHF,TGTGCCAGCAGTTCCCACGGGGGGCTCAATCAGCCCCAGCATTTT
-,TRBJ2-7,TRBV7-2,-,CASSPQASRGHEQYF,TGTGCCAGCAGCCCCCAGGCTAGCCGGGGTCACGAGCAGTACTTC
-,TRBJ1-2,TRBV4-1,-,CASSQDIAANYGYTF,TGCGCCAGCAGCCAAGATATTGCGGCAAACTATGGCTACACCTTC
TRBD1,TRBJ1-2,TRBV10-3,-,CAISGDSNYGYTF,TGTGCCATCAGCGGGGACAGCAACTATGGCTACACCTTC
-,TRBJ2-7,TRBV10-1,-,CASSGGNNYEQYF,TGCGCCAGCAGTGGAGGGAATAACTACGAGCAGTACTTC
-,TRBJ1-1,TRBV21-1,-,CASTRSNTEAFF,TGTGCCAGTACGAGATCGAACACTGAAGCTTTCTTT
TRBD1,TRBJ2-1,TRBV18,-,CASSPPQGARNEQFF,TGTGCCAGCTCACCACCGCAGGGGGCGCGTAATGAGCAGTTCTTC
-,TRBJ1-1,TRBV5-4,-,CASSFGDTEAFF,TGTGCCAGCAGCTTCGGGGACACTGAAGCTTTCTTT
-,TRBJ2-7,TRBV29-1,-,CSVEDGFQGSSYEQYF,TGCAGCGTTGAAGATGGATTCCAGGGATCCTCCTACGAGCAGTACTTC
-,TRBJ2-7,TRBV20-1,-,CSARQGNEQYF,TGCAGTGCTAGACAGGGGAACGAGCAGTACTTC
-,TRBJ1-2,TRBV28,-,CASSLSENYGYTF,TGTGCCAGCAGTTTGAGTGAAAACTATGGCTACACCTTC
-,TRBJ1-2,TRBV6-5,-,CASSYKDRSYGYPF,TGTGCCAGCAGTTACAAAGACAGGTCCTATGGCTACCCCTTC
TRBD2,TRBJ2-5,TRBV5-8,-,CASTFTSGGAGETQYF,TGTGCCAGCACCTTTACTAGCGGGGGGGCCGGAGAGACCCAGTACTTC
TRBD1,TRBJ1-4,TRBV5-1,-,CASSVQQGALSEKLFF,TGCGCCAGCAGCGTCCAGCAGGGGGCGTTAAGTGAAAAACTGTTTTTT
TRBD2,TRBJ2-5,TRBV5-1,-,CASSLLAGATQVETQYF,TGCGCCAGCAGCTTACTAGCGGGGGCCACCCAAGTAGAGACCCAGTACTTC
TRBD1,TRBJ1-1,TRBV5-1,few,CASSLGTGEGFAEAFF,TGCGCCAGCAGCTTGGGGACAGGGGAGGGTTTCGCTGAAGCTTTCTTT
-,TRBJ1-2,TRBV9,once,CASSQGGRNYGYTF,TGTGCCAGCAGCCAAGGGGGACGGAACTATGGCTACACCTTC
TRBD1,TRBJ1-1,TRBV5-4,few,CASSLDEEFGQGGTEAFF,TGTGCCAGCAGCCTCGATGAGGAATTTGGACAGGGGGGGACTGAAGCTTTCTTT